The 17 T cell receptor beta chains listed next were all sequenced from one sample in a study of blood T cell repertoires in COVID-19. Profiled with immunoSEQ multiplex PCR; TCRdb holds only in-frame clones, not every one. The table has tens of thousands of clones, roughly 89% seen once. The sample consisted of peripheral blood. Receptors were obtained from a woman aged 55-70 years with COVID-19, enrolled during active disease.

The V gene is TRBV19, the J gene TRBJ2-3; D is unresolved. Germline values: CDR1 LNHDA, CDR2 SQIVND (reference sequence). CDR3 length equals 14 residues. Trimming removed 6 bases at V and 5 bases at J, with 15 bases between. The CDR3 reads CASRYRYLGDTQYF. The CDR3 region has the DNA TGTGCCAGTAGGTACAGATACTTGGGAGATACGCAGTATTTT.

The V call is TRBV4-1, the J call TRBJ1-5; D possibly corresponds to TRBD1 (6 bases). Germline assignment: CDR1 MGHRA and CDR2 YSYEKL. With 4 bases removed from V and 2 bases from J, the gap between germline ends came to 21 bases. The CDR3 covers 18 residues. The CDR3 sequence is CASSRDNSATSGNQPQHF. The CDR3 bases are TGCGCCAGCAGCCGGGACAATTCGGCGACATCGGGCAATCAGCCCCAGCATTTT.

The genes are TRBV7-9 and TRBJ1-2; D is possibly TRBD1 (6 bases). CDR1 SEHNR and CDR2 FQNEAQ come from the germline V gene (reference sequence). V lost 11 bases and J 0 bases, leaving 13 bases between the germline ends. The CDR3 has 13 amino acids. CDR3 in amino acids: CAVMGAANYGYTF. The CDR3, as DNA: TGTGCCGTTATGGGGGCAGCTAACTATGGCTACACCTTC. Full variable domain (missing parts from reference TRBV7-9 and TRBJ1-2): DTGVSQNPRHKITKRGQNVTFRCDPISEHNRLYWYRQTLGQGPEFLTYFQNEAQLEKSRLLSDRFSAERPKGSFSTLEIQRTEQGDSAMYLCAVMGAANYGYTFGSGTRLTVV.

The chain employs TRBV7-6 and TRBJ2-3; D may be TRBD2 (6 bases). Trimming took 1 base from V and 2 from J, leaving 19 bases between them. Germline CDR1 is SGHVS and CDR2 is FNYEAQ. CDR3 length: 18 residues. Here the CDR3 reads CASSLDPPGAGLTDTQYF. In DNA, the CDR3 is TGTGCCAGCAGCTTAGACCCTCCCGGGGCGGGACTCACAGATACGCAGTATTTT.

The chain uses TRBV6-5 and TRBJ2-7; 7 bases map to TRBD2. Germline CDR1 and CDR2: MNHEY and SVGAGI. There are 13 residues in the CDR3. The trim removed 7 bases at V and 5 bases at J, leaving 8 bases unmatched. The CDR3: CASTAGVVDEQYF. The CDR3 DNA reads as TGTGCCAGCACGGCGGGAGTGGTTGACGAGCAGTACTTC.

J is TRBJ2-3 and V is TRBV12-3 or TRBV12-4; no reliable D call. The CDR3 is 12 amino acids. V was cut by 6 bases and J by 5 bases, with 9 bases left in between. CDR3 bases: TGTGCCAGCAGCCTAGTTGGAGATACGCAGTATTTT. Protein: CASSLVGDTQYF.

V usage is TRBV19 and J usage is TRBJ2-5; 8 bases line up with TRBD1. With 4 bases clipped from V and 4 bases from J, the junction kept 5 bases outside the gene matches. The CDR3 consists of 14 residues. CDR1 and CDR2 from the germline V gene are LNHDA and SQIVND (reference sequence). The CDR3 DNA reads TGTGCCAGTAGTACCGGACAGGGCCCAGAGACCCAGTACTTC. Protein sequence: CASSTGQGPETQYF.

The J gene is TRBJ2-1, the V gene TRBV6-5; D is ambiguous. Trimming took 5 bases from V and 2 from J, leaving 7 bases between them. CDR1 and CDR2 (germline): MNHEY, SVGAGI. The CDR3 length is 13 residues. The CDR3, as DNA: TGTGCCAGCAGTATAACACCCTACAATGAGCAGTTCTTC. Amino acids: CASSITPYNEQFF.

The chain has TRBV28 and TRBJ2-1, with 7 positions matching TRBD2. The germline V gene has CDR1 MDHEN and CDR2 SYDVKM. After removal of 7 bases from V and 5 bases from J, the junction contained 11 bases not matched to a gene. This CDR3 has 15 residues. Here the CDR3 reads CASNKGTAGDNEQFF. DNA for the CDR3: TGTGCCAGCAATAAAGGGACTGCGGGGGACAATGAGCAGTTCTTC.

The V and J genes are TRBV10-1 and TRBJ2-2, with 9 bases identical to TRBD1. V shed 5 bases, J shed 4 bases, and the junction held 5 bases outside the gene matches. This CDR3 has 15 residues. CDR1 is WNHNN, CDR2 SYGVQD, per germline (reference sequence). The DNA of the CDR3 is TGCGCCAGCAGTCGGGACAGGGCGGGCACCGGGGAGCTGTTTTTT. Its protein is CASSRDRAGTGELFF.

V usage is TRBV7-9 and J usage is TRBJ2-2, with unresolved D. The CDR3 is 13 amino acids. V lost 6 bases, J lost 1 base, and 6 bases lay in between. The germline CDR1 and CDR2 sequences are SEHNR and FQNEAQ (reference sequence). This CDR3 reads CASSRLNTGELFF. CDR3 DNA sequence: TGTGCCAGCAGTCGGTTGAACACCGGGGAGCTGTTTTTT.

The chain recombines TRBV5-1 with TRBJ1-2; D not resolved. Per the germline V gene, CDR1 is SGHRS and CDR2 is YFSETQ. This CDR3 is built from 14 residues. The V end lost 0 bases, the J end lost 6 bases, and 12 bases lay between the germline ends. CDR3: CASSLDWGGNGYTF. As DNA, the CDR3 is TGCGCCAGCAGCTTGGACTGGGGAGGGAATGGCTACACCTTC.

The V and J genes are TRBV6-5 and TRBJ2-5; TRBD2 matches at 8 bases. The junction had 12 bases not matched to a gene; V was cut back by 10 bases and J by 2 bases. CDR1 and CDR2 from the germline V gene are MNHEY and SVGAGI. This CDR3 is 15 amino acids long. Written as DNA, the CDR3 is TGTGCCATCGATGGACTAGCAACAACTCAAGAGACCCAGTACTTC. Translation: CAIDGLATTQETQYF.

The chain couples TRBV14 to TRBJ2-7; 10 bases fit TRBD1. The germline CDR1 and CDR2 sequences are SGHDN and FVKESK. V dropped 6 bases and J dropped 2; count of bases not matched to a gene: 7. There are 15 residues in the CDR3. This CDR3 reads CASSQLGTGAYEQYF. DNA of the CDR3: TGTGCCAGCAGTCAGTTGGGGACAGGGGCCTACGAGCAGTACTTC.

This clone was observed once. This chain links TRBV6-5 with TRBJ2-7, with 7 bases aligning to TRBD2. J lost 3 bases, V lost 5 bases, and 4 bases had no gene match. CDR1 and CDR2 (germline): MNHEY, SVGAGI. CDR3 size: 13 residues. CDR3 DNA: TGTGCCAGCAGTCCCAGGGAGGGCTACGAGCAGTACTTC. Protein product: CASSPREGYEQYF.

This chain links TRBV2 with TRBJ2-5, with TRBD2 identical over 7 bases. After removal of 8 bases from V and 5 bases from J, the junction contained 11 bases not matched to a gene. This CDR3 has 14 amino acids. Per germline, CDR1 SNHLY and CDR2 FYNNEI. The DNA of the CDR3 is TGTGCCAGCTTTTTCCTAGCGGCGGGGGAGACCCAGTACTTC. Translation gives CASFFLAAGETQYF.

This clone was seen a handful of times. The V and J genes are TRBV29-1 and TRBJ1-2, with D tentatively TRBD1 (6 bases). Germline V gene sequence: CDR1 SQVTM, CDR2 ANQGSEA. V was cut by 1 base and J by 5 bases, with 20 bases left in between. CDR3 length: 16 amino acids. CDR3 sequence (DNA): TGCAGCGTTGAAGGAGGGGGACACCTTTTACGGTATGGCTACACCTTC. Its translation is CSVEGGGHLLRYGYTF.